This T cell receptor beta chain was identified in a study of tissue T cells after allogeneic stem cell transplantation. Regarding the study as a whole: Across patients, clones rarely overlapped, yet motif clusters were shared tissue-specifically. Only a limited share of tissue TCRs appeared in blood or spleen.

The germline CDR1 and CDR2 sequences are SGHTA and FQGNSA. This CDR3 region has 14 residues. V lost 4 bases, J lost 5 bases, and 9 bases lay in between. Adult allogeneic hematopoietic cell transplant recipients with steroid-refractory graft-versus-host disease were prospectively enrolled for research autopsy. Gastrointestinal graft-versus-host disease was present in all patients, each treated with several therapy lines. Autopsy tissues spanned esophagus to rectum, liver, skin, and lymphoid organs including spleen. Concerning this clone itself: Antigen: not known.

Clones were sequenced by immunoSEQ multiplex PCR, and TCRdb holds only the in-frame ones, with some missing. The table has some 3,100 clones, about three fifths seen once. The rearrangement uses TRBV7-2 and TRBJ2-6; no reliable D call. The material was jejunal tissue, obtained at autopsy. This receptor was obtained from a male patient aged 60 or over with steroid-refractory graft-versus-host disease after an allogeneic stem cell transplant. T cells may partly derive from the graft donor. CDR3 region: CASSSLSRANVLTF. CDR3 bases: TGTGCCAGCAGCTCCTTGTCCCGGGCCAACGTCCTGACTTTC.